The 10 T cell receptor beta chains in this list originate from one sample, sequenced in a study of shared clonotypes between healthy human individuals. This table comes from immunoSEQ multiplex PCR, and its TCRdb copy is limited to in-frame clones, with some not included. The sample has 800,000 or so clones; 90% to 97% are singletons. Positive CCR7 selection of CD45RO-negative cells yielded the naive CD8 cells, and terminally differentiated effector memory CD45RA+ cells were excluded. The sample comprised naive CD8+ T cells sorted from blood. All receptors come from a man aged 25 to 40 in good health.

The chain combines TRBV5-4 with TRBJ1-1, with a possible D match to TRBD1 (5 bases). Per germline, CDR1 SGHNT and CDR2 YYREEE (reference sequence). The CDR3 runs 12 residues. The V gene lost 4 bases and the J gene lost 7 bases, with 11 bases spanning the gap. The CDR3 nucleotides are TGTGCCAGCAGCGTGGGGACCCTTGAAGCTTTCTTT. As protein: CASSVGTLEAFF.

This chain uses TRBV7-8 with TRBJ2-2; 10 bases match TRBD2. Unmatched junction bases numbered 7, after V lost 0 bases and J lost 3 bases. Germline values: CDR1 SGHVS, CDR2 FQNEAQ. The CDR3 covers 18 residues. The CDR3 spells CASSLAGAGGPHTGELFF. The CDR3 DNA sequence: TGTGCCAGCAGCTTAGCCGGAGCGGGAGGGCCCCACACCGGGGAGCTGTTTTTT.

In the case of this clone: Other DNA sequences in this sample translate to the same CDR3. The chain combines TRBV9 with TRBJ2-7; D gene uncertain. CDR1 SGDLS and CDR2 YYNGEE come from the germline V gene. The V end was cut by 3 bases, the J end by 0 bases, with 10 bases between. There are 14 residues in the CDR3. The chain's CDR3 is CASSGTVSSYEQYF. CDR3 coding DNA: TGTGCCAGCAGCGGAACAGTGAGCTCCTACGAGCAGTACTTC.

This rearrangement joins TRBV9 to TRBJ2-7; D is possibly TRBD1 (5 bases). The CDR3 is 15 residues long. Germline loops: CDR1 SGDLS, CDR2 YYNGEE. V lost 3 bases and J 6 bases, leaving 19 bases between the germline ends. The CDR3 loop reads CASSAPPPDRGEQYF. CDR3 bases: TGTGCCAGCAGCGCCCCGCCGCCGGATAGGGGCGAGCAGTACTTC.

CDR3 nucleotide sequence: TGTGCCAGCAGTGTTAGCTCCTACGAGCAGTACTTC. Encoded protein: CASSVSSYEQYF. This chain uses TRBV6-1 with TRBJ2-7; D is uncertain. Germline CDR1 is MNHNS and CDR2 is SASEGT. Between the trimmed V and J ends, which lost 4 bases and 0 bases, there was a span of 4 bases. This CDR3 is built from 12 residues.

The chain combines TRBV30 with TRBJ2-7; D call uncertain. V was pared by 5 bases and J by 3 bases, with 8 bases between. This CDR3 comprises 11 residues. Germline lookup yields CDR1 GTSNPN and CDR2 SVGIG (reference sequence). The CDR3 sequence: CAWGNSYEQYF. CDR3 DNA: TGTGCCTGGGGTAATAGCTACGAGCAGTACTTC. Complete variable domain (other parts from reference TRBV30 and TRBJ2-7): SQTIHQWPATLVQPVGSPLSLECTVEGTSNPNLYWYRQAAGRGLQLLFYSVGIGQISSEVPQNLSASRPQDRQFILSSKKLLLSDSGFYLCAWGNSYEQYFGPGTRLTVT.

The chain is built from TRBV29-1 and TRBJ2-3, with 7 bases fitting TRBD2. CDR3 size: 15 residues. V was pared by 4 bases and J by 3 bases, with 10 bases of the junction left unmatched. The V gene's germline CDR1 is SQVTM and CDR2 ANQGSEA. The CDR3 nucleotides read TGCAGCGTTGTTCTCGCGGGAGACGGGACAGATACGCAGTATTTT. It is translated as CSVVLAGDGTDTQYF.

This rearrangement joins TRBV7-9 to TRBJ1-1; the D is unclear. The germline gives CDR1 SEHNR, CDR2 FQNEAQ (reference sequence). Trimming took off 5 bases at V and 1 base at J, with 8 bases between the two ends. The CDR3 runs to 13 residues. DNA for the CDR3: TGTGCCAGCAGCCCGTACAAGAACACTGAAGCTTTCTTT. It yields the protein CASSPYKNTEAFF.

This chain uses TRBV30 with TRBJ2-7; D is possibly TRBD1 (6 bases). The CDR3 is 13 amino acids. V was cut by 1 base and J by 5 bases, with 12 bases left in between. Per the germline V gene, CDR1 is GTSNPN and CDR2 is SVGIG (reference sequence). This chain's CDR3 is CAWSGGQGNEQYF. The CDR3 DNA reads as TGTGCCTGGAGTGGGGGGCAGGGGAACGAGCAGTACTTC.

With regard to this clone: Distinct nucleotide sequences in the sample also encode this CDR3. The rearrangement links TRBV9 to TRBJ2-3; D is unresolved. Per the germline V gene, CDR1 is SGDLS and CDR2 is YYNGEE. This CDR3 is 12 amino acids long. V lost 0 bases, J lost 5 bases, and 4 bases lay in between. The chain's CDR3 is CASSVGGDTQYF. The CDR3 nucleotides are TGTGCCAGCAGCGTAGGGGGAGATACGCAGTATTTT.